The clone carrying this T cell receptor (beta chain) was seen only a few times. Total RNA was extracted from unfractionated whole blood. TCRdb fed the 5' RACE reads into MiXCR, producing one record per CDR3 protein. The sample includes about 81,000 distinct CDR3 sequences, roughly 7.7% of them seen just once. The source of the sample is a study of human T cells and chemical hapten exposure. Turning to the study itself: The study traced per-sample TCR yield variation mainly to small differences in pooled library volumes.

CDR3 size: 13 residues. Germline CDR1 and CDR2: DFQATT and SNEGSKA (reference sequence). V was cut by 2 bases and J by 1 base, with 8 bases left in between. The TCR sequence derives from a male donor in good health. The chain joins TRBV20-1 to TRBJ1-1; D is ambiguous. This CDR3 is CSARLPQNTEAFF. The CDR3 nucleotides are TGCAGTGCTAGATTACCACAGAACACTGAAGCTTTCTTT.